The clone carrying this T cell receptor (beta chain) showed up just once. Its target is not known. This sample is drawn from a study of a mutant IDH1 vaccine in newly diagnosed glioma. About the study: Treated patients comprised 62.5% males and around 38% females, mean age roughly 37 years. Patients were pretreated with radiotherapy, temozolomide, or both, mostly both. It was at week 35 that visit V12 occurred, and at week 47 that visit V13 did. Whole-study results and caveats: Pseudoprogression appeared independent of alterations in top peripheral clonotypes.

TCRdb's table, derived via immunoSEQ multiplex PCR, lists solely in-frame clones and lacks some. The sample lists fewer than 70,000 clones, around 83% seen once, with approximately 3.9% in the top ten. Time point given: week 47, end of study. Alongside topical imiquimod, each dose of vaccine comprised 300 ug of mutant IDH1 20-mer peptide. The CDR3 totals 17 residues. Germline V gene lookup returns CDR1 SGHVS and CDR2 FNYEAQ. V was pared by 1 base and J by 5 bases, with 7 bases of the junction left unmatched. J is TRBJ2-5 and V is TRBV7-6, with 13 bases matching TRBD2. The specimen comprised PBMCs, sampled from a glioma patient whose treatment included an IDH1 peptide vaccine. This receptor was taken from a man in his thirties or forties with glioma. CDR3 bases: TGTGCCAGCAGCTTAGGACTAGCGGGGGGACGGCGGGAGACCCAGTACTTC. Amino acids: CASSLGLAGGRRETQYF.